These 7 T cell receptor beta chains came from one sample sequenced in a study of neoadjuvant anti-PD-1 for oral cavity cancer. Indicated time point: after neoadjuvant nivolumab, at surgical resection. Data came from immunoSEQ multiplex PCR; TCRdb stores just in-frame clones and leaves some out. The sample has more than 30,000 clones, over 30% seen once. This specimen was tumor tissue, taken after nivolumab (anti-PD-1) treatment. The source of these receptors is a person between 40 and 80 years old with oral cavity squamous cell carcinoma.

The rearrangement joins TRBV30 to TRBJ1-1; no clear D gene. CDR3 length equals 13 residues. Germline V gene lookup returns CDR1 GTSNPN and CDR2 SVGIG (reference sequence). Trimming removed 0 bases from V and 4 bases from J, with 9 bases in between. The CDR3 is CAWSVGSGTEAFF. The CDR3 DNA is TGTGCCTGGAGTGTTGGATCGGGCACTGAAGCTTTCTTT. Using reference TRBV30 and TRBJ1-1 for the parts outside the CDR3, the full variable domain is SQTIHQWPATLVQPVGSPLSLECTVEGTSNPNLYWYRQAAGRGLQLLFYSVGIGQISSEVPQNLSASRPQDRQFILSSKKLLLSDSGFYLCAWSVGSGTEAFFGQGTRLTVV.

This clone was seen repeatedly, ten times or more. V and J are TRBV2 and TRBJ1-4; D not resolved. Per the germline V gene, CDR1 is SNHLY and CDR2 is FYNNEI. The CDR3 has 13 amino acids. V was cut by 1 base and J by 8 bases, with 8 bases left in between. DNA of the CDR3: TGTGCCAGCAGTGAAGAAAGGTTCGAAAAACTGTTTTTT. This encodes CASSEERFEKLFF.

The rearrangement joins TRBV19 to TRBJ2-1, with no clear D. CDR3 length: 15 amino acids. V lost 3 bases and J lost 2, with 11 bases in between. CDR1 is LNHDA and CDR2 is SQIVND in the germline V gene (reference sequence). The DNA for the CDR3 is TGTGCCAGTAGTATTAGCCTATCCACCTACAATGAGCAGTTCTTC. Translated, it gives CASSISLSTYNEQFF. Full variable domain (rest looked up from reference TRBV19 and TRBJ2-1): DGGITQSPKYLFRKEGQNVTLSCEQNLNHDAMYWYRQDPGQGLRLIYYSQIVNDFQKGDIAEGYSVSREKKESFPLTVTSAQKNPTAFYLCASSISLSTYNEQFFGPGTRLTVL.

DNA of the CDR3: TGTGCCAGCAGCAAAGGGGACAGACAGAACACTGAAGCTTTCTTT. Residues: CASSKGDRQNTEAFF. The V call is TRBV27, the J call TRBJ1-1; 7 positions match TRBD1. This CDR3 is built from 15 residues. J was trimmed by 1 base and V by 6 bases; bases with no gene match: 8. CDR1 MNHEY and CDR2 SMNVEV come from the germline V gene (reference sequence).

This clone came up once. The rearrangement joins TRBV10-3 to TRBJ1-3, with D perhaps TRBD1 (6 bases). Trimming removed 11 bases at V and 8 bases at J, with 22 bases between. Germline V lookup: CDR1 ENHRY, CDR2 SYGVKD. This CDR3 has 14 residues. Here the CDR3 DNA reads TGTGCCGCCGTAACAGGGAGGGGAGGAGACACCATATATTTT. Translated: CAAVTGRGGDTIYF.

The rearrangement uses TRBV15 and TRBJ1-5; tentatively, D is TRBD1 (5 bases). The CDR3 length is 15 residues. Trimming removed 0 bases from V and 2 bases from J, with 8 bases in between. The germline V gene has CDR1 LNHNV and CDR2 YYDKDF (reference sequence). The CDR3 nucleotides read TGTGCCACCAGCAGAGATCCGGGGGGCAATCAGCCCCAGCATTTT. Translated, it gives CATSRDPGGNQPQHF.

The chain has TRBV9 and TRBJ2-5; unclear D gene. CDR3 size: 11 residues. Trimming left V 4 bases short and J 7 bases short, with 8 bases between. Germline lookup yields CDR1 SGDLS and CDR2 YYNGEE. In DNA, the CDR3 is TGTGCCAGCAGCCCAGGCGGGACCCAGTACTTC. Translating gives CASSPGGTQYF.